These 5 T cell receptor beta chains were sequenced from one sample in a study of post-analysis software for immune sequencing data. Study results and limitations: Relative to controls, patients had five TRBV segments at higher frequency, with TRBV5-6, TRBV5-1 and TRBV20-1 among these.

Their antigen targets remain unknown. The library was made from cDNA and included unique molecular identifiers. Using its own MiXCR run on the PCR reads, TCRdb lists one record per CDR3 protein. The sample carries fewer than 700,000 distinct CDR3 sequences, about 44% recorded once. What was sequenced was blood. The receptors stem from a girl aged 5-17 years with multiple sclerosis.

This chain joins TRBV29-1 and TRBJ2-5; TRBD2 matches 8 bases. This CDR3 contains 16 residues. The V gene end was trimmed by 5 bases and the J gene end by 2 bases; junction bases not matched to a gene: 13. The V gene's germline CDR1 is SQVTM and CDR2 ANQGSEA. CDR3 sequence (DNA): TGCAGCGTTTTACCCGGGCTAGCGGGTTATCAAGAGACCCAGTACTTC. Its protein is CSVLPGLAGYQETQYF.

CDR3 region: CASSSHGLAAYEQYF. As DNA, the CDR3 is TGTGCCAGCAGTTCCCACGGGCTAGCGGCCTACGAGCAGTACTTC. The rearrangement joins TRBV28 to TRBJ2-7, with TRBD2 identical over 7 bases. Germline V lookup: CDR1 MDHEN, CDR2 SYDVKM. CDR3 size: 15 residues. V shed 4 bases, J shed 2 bases, and the junction held 8 bases outside the gene matches.

Written as DNA, the CDR3 is TGTGCCAGCAGAAATAACGGGCAATACAATGAGCAGTACTTC. The encoded protein is CASRNNGQYNEQYF. The rearrangement joins TRBV25-1 to TRBJ2-7; D is ambiguous. Germline V gene sequence: CDR1 MGHDK, CDR2 SYGVNS. The CDR3 runs to 14 residues. V was cut by 6 bases and J by 7 bases, with 19 bases left in between.

V usage is TRBV5-1 and J usage is TRBJ2-5; 8 bases fit TRBD2. The V and J ends lost 3 bases and 3 bases, in that order; junction bases with no gene match: 7. The CDR3 length is 15 residues. Germline-derived CDR1 and CDR2 are SGHRS and YFSETQ. The CDR3 DNA sequence: TGCGCCAGCAGCTCCGGGACTAGATTGAAAGAGACCCAGTACTTC. Amino acid sequence: CASSSGTRLKETQYF.

The chain combines TRBV5-1 with TRBJ2-7; D is ambiguous. V gave up 1 base and J gave up 3 bases, with 17 bases separating them. CDR3 length equals 16 residues. In germline, CDR1 is SGHRS, CDR2 YFSETQ. CDR3 protein: CASSLTPAKMNYEQYF. CDR3 nucleotides: TGCGCCAGCAGCTTGACCCCGGCAAAAATGAACTACGAGCAGTACTTC. The full variable domain, rest sourced from reference TRBV5-1 and TRBJ2-7, is KAGVTQTPRYLIKTRGQQVTLSCSPISGHRSVSWYQQTPGQGLQFLFEYFSETQRNKGNFPGRFSGRQFSNSRSEMNVSTLELGDSALYLCASSLTPAKMNYEQYFGPGTRLTVT.